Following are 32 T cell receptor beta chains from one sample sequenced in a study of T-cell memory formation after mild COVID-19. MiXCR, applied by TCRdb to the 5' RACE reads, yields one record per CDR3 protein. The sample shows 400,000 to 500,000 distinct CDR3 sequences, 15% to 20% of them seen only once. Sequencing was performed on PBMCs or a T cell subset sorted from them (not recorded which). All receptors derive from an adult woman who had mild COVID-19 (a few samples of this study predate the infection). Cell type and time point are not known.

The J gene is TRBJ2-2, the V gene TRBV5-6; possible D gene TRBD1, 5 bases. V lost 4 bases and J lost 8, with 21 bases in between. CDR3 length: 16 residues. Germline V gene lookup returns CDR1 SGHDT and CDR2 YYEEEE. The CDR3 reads CASSRETGHRVGELFF. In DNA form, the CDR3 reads TGTGCCAGCAGCCGAGAGACTGGACACCGAGTAGGGGAGCTGTTTTTT.

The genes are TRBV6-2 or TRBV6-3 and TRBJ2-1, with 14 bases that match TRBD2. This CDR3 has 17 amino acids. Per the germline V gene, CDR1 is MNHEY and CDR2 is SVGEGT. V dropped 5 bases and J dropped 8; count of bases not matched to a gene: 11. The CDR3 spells CASSHYGTSGRGDEQFF. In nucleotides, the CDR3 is TGTGCCAGCAGTCACTATGGGACTAGCGGGAGAGGGGATGAGCAGTTCTTC.

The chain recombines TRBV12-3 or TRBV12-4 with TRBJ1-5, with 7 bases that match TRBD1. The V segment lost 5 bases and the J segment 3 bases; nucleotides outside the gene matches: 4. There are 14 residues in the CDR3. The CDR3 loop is CASSRDSPNQPQHF. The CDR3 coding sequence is TGTGCCAGCAGTCGGGACAGTCCCAATCAGCCCCAGCATTTT.

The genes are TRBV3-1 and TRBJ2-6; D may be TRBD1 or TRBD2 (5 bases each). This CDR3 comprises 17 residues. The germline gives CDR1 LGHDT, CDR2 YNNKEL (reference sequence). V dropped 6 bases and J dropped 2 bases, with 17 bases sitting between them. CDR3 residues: CASRDPTRGAGANVLTF. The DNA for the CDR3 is TGTGCCAGCAGAGATCCAACTAGGGGAGCTGGGGCCAACGTCCTGACTTTC.

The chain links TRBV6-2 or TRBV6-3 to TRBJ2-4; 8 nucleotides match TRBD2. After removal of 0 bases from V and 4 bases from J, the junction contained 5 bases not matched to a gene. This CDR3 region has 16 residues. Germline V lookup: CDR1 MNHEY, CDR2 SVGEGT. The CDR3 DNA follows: TGTGCCAGCAGTTACTCAACACGGGAGGGGAAAAACATTCAGTACTTC. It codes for CASSYSTREGKNIQYF.

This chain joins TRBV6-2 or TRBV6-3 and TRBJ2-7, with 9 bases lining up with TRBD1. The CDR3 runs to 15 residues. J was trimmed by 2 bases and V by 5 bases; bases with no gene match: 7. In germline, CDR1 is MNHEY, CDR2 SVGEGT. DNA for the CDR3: TGTGCCAGCAGTCGACCGGGACAGGGAGCCTACGAGCAGTACTTC. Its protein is CASSRPGQGAYEQYF.

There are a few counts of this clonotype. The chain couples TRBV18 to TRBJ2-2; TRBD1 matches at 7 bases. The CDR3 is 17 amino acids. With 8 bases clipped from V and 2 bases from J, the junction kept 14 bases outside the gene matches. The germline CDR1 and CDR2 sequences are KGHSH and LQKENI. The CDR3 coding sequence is TGTGCCAGCCCGGAAGTTCCGGGACAGACTAACACCGGGGAGCTGTTTTTT. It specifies CASPEVPGQTNTGELFF.

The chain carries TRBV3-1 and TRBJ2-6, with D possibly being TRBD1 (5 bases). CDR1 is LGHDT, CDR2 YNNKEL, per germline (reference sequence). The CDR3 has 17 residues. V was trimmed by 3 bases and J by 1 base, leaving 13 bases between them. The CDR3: CASSHSRVVSGANVLTF. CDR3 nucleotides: TGTGCCAGCAGCCATTCCAGGGTAGTTTCTGGGGCCAACGTCCTGACTTTC.

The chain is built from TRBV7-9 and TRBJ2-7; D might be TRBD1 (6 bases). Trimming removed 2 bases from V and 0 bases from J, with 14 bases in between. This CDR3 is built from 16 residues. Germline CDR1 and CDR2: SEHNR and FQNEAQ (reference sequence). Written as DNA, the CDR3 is TGTGCCAGCAGCTTACCAGACAGGCCGAGCTCCTACGAGCAGTACTTC. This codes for CASSLPDRPSSYEQYF.

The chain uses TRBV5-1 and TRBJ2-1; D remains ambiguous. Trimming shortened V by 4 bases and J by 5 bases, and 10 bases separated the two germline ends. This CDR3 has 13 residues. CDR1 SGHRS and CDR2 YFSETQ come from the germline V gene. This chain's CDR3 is CASSRELNNEQFF. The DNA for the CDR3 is TGCGCCAGCAGCAGAGAGCTGAACAATGAGCAGTTCTTC.

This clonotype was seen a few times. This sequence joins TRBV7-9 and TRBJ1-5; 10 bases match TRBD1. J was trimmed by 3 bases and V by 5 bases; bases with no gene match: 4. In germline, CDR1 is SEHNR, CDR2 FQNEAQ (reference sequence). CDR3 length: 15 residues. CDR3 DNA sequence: TGTGCCAGCAGCGGGGACAGGGGTTCCAATCAGCCCCAGCATTTT. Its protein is CASSGDRGSNQPQHF.

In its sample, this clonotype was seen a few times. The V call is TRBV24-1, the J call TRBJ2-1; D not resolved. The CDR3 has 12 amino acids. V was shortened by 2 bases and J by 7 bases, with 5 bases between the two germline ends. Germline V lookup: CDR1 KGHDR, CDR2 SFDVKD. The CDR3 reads CATSDWENEQFF. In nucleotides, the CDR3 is TGTGCCACCAGTGATTGGGAAAATGAGCAGTTCTTC.

As DNA, the CDR3 is TGTGCCAGCAGTGAAGCGCTCGCTATCCGGGGCAGAACCGATAATGAAAAACTGTTTTTT. Protein sequence: CASSEALAIRGRTDNEKLFF. The J gene is TRBJ1-4, the V gene TRBV2, with D perhaps TRBD1 (5 bases). Germline-derived CDR1 and CDR2 are SNHLY and FYNNEI. This CDR3 has 20 amino acids. Trimming removed 0 bases at V and 4 bases at J, with 24 bases between.

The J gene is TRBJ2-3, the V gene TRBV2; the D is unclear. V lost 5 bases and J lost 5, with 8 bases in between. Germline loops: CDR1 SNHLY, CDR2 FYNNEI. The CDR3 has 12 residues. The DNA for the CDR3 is TGTGCCAGCAGTTTTCCAGAAGATACGCAGTATTTT. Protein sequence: CASSFPEDTQYF.

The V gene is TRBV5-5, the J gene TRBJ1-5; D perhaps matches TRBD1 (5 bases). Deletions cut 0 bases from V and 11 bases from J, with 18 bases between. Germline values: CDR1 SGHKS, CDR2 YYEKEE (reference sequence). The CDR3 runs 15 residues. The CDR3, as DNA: TGTGCCAGCAGCTTGGATCTCAGGGCTAATCTAGCCCAGCATTTT. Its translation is CASSLDLRANLAQHF.

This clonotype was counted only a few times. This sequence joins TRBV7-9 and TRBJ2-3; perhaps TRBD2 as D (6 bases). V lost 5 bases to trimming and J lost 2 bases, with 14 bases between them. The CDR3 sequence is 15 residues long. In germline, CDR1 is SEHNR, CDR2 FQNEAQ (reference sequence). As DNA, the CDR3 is TGTGCCAGCAGCCCCCGTACGGGAGCCACAGATACGCAGTATTTT. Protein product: CASSPRTGATDTQYF.

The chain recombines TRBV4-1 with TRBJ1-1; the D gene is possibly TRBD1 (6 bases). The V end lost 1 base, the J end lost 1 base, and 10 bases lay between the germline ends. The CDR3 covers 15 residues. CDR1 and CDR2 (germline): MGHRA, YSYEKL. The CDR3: CASSQVHRENTEAFF. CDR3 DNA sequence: TGCGCCAGCAGCCAAGTACACAGGGAGAACACTGAAGCTTTCTTT.

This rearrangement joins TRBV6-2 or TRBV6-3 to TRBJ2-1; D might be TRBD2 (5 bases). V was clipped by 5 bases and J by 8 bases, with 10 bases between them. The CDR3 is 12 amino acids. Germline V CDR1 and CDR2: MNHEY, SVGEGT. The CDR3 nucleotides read TGTGCCAGCAGTCGCGGACTTGATGAGCAGTTCTTC. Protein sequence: CASSRGLDEQFF.

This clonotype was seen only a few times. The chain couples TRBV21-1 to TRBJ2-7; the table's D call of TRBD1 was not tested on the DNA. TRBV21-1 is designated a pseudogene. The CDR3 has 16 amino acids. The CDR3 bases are TGTGCCAGCAGCACAACCGGGACAGGTCGCTCCTACGAGCAGTACTTC. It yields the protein CASSTTGTGRSYEQYF.

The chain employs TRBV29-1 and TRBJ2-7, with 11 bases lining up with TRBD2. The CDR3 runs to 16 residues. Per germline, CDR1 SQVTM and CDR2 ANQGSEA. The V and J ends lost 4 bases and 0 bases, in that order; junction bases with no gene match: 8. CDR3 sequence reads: CSVAGTSGLSSYEQYF. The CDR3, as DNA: TGCAGCGTTGCCGGGACTAGCGGCCTGAGCTCCTACGAGCAGTACTTC.

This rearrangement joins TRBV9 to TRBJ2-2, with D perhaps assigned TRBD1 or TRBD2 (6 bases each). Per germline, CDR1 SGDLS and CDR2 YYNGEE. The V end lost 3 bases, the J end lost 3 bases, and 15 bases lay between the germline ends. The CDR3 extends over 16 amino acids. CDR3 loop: CASSEGVGGYTGELFF. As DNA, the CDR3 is TGTGCCAGCAGCGAAGGGGTAGGGGGGTACACCGGGGAGCTGTTTTTT.

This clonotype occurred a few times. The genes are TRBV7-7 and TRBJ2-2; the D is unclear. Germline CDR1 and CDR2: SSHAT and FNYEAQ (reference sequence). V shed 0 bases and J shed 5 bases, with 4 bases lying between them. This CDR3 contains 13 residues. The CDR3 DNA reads TGTGCCAGCAGCTTAGCGTCTACCGGGGAGCTGTTTTTT. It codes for CASSLASTGELFF.

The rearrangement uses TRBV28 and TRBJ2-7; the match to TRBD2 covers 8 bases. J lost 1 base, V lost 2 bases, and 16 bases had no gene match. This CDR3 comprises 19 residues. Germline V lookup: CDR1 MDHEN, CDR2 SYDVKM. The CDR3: CASSLGTSGRKTTSYEQYF. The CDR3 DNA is TGTGCCAGCAGTTTAGGAACTAGCGGAAGAAAAACTACGTCCTACGAGCAGTACTTC.

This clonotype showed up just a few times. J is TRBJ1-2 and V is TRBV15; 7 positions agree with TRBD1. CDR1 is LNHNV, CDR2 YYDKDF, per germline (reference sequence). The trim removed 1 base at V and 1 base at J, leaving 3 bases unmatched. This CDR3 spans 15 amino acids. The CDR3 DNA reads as TGTGCCACCAGCAGAGGACAGGGAATTAACTATGGCTACACCTTC. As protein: CATSRGQGINYGYTF.

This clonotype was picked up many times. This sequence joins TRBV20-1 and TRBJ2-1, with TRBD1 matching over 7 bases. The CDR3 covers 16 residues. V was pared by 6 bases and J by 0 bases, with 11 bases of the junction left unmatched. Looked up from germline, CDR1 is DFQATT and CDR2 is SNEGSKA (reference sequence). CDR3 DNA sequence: TGCAGTGCCCACGTGGACAGGACCTACTCCTACAATGAGCAGTTCTTC. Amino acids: CSAHVDRTYSYNEQFF.

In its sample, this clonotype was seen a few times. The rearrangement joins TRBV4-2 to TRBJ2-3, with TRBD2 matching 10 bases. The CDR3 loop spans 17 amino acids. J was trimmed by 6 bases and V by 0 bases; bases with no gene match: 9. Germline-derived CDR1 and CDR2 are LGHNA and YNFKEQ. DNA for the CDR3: TGTGCCAGCAGCCAAGATGGAGAGCGGGAGGGCATTGATACGCAGTATTTT. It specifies CASSQDGEREGIDTQYF.

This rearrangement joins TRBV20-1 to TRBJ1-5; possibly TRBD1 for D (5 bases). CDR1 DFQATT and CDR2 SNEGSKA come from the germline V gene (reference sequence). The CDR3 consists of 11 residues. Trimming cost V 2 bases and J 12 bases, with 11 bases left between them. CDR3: CSARNRGRQHF. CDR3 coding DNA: TGCAGTGCTAGAAATCGGGGCCGCCAGCATTTT.

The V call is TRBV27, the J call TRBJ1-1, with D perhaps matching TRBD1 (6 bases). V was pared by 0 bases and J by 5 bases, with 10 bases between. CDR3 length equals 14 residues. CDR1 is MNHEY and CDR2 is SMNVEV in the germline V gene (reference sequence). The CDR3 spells CASSLSGAGTEAFF. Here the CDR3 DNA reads TGTGCCAGCAGTTTATCGGGGGCGGGGACTGAAGCTTTCTTT.

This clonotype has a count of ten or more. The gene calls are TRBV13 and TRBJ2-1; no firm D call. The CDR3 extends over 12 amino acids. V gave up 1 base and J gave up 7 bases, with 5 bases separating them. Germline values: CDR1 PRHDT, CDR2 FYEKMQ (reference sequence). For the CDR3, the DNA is TGTGCCAGCAGCTTAGTAGGGAATGAGCAGTTCTTC. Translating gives CASSLVGNEQFF.

This CDR3 is CASSQDWGRAGGPQETQYF. The CDR3 nucleotides are TGTGCCAGCAGCCAAGATTGGGGAAGGGCGGGGGGCCCCCAAGAGACCCAGTACTTC. The rearrangement joins TRBV3-1 to TRBJ2-5, with 8 bases identical to TRBD2. V shed 0 bases, J shed 1 base, and the junction held 13 bases outside the gene matches. CDR1 LGHDT and CDR2 YNNKEL come from the germline V gene (reference sequence). CDR3 length: 19 amino acids.

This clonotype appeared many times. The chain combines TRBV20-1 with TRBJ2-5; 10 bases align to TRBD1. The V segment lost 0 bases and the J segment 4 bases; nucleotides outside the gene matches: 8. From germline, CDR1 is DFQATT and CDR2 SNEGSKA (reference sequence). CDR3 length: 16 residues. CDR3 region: CSARDPGTGDAETQYF. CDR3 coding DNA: TGCAGTGCTAGAGATCCCGGGACAGGGGACGCAGAGACCCAGTACTTC.

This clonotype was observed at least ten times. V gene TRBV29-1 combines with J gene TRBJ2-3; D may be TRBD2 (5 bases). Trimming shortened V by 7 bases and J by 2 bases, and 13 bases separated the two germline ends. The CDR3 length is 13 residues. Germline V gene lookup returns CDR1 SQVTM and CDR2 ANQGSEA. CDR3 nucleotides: TGCAGCGCGGTCCCCGGGGTCACAGATACGCAGTATTTT. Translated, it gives CSAVPGVTDTQYF.